This TCR beta chain appears in the sequencing data of a study of shared clonotypes between healthy human individuals. Study outcomes and limitations: Clonotype sharing across donors was expected to vary with sequencing depth.

Germline V gene lookup returns CDR1 SGHVS and CDR2 FNYEAQ. This CDR3 is built from 12 residues. Trimming took off 1 base at V and 6 bases at J, with 5 bases between the two ends. Recent vaccinations or acute infections were absent in the healthy HIV-negative adult donors. Regarding this clone: The antigen is not known. The sample carries other DNA sequences with the same CDR3.

Clones were read by immunoSEQ multiplex PCR, and TCRdb kept only the in-frame ones, dropping some. Of around 2.5 million clones listed, 93% were seen once; the top ten hold approximately 0.37%. The specimen was naive CD4+ T cells from PBMCs. Subset indicated: CD45RA+ positively selected. This sequence joins TRBV7-6 and TRBJ2-3; a possible D gene is TRBD2 (5 bases). The sequence derives from a man aged 18 to 29 in good health. Some clones in this sample may be carry-over from other donors' samples. DNA of the CDR3: TGTGCCAGCAGCTTAGGGAGGGATACGCAGTATTTT. It codes for CASSLGRDTQYF.